This T cell receptor (beta chain) appears in the sequencing data of a study of blood T cell dynamics during melanoma immunotherapy (TCRdb year 2020). In terms of the full investigation: Patients with metastatic melanoma were treated with first-line pembrolizumab or nivolumab plus ipilimumab as standard of care in the United Kingdom. A training cohort was formed from consecutive patients, and a further independent group of patients from the same centre was pooled into an external validation set. To identify early correlates of response, the study profiled peripheral T cell receptor repertoires in patients with metastatic melanoma before and after one cycle of checkpoint inhibitor therapy. What the study reported, not specific to this receptor: The study could not determine whether the T cell clones driving repertoire changes were melanoma-specific or reflected general immune activation. A bifurcated reorganization of the PBMC repertoire at W3, with increased clonality or increased diversity, was observed in patients who later achieved disease control, unlike in progressors. The relatively small sample size was acknowledged as something that could potentially limit how far the results can be generalized.

The sample's time point label, in plain terms: week 3, after first cycle of checkpoint inhibitor. Blood samples were taken before treatment (T0) and at week 3 (W3), following the first cycle of checkpoint blockade. Except for a couple of patients with rapid clinical progression, response was assessed 12 weeks after the first infusion by RECIST 1.1; disease control meant complete response, partial response or stable disease. Patients were excluded for prior systemic cancer treatment, concomitant immunosuppressant therapy or synchronous other active malignancies. Both bulk PBMC and plasma cell-free DNA were sequenced for TCR beta so that circulating cells and T cell turnover could be tracked. PBMC were isolated from blood with Lymphoprep and SepMate tubes, followed by red cell lysis. QIAamp DNA Blood Mini kits were used to extract DNA from PBMC and sorted T cell subsets. A note on this clone: It lacks a known antigen. The record has no base qualities; no much larger clone is one base away.

For every bulk PBMC sample, a fixed 350 ng of DNA was loaded. The immunoSEQ TCRb Assay kit was used according to manufacturer instructions to amplify TCR beta CDR3 sequences from genomic DNA. The KAPA Library Quantification Kit for Illumina platforms was used to quantify the pooled libraries by qPCR. Sequencing of the pooled libraries was done on an Illumina NextSeq 500, with clustering at about 0.6-1.1 pM. The published analysis was carried out like this. TCR data were analyzed with immunoSEQ ANALYZER and the R LymphoSeq package. A rearrangement efficiency score was calculated as productive divided by the sum of productive and non-productive CDR3 sequences. Within each patient, timepoints were compared pairwise for clonality, measured with the Gini coefficient, and for diversity, measured with the Renyi index at alpha=1. In LymphoSeq, clonal relatedness was computed with an edit distance of 3 and repertoire similarity was computed with the Bhattacharyya coefficient. To classify response, a linear discriminant analysis based on week-3 changes in clonality and diversity was built with the R MASS and caret packages. TCRdb obtained this table from immuneACCESS and retained in-frame rearrangements with V and J assigned. These tables miss some clones; where compared with another copy, unresolved V genes account for less than half of the shortfall, and the remainder is unexplained. V, J and clone size derive from that table, while D and trimming were established from the DNA sequence. The sample profile shows 15,000 or so clones; 87% of them were found once. The ten most abundant clones make up around 7.8% of the sample.

This receptor was identified in a human donor with melanoma. The sequencing used blood, collected from a patient treated with checkpoint blockade.

The sequenced DNA is TGCGCCAGCAGTAAAACAGGGTTCCAGCCCCAGCATTTT. Translated, it gives CASSKTGFQPQHF. Recombination joined TRBV5-1 with TRBJ1-5; TRBD1 might be the D gene, on 6 matching bases. Taken from cysteine to phenylalanine, the CDR3 has 13 residues. Here the CDR3 DNA is all that survives: 39 bases in frame from base 1. The germline V gene specifies SGHRS as CDR1 and YFSETQ as CDR2. Deletion took 5 bases off V and 7 bases off J, with a span of 13 bases between the germline ends.